What follows are 28 T cell receptor beta chains derived from one specimen sequenced in a study of blood T cell repertoires in COVID-19. This table comes from immunoSEQ multiplex PCR, and its TCRdb copy is limited to in-frame clones, with some not included. The profile covers just over 250,000 clones, with around 87% appearing a single time and less than 3% taken by the ten largest. The sequenced material came from peripheral blood. The receptor source for this set is a woman between 50 and 59 years old with acute or convalescent COVID-19.

This clone was seen once. The CDR3: CASSDGQAGEQYF. CDR3 DNA sequence: TGCGCCAGCAGTGACGGACAGGCTGGCGAGCAGTACTTC. This rearrangement joins TRBV10-1 to TRBJ2-7; the match to TRBD1 covers 7 bases. This CDR3 is 13 amino acids long. In germline, CDR1 is WNHNN, CDR2 SYGVQD (reference sequence). The junction had 5 bases not matched to a gene; V was cut back by 3 bases and J by 6 bases.

V is TRBV5-5 and J is TRBJ2-4, with D perhaps TRBD2 (7 bases). This CDR3 is built from 14 residues. V was trimmed by 1 base and J by 12 bases, leaving 17 bases between them. Germline CDR1 and CDR2: SGHKS and YYEKEE (reference sequence). CDR3 loop: CASSLRGGEGDQYF. DNA for the CDR3: TGTGCCAGCAGCTTGCGGGGCGGGGAGGGGGATCAGTACTTC.

This clone was seen once. The CDR3 spells CASSPRDRVRASGYEQYF. The CDR3 nucleotides are TGTGCCAGCAGCCCCCGGGACAGGGTTAGGGCTAGCGGCTACGAGCAGTACTTC. The V and J genes are TRBV7-2 and TRBJ2-7; 9 bases line up with TRBD1. Germline loops: CDR1 SGHTA, CDR2 FQGNSA. J was trimmed by 3 bases and V by 5 bases; bases with no gene match: 17. The CDR3 consists of 18 residues.

This clone was seen a few times. The gene calls are TRBV7-3 and TRBJ1-1; TRBD1 might be the D (6 bases). V was shortened by 5 bases and J by 6 bases, with 19 bases between the two germline ends. The CDR3 contains 15 residues. Germline CDR1 reads SGHTA; CDR2 reads FQGTGA. The CDR3 bases are TGTGCCAGCAGCCATGATCGAGGGGGTCGGGCTGAAGCTTTCTTT. Protein sequence: CASSHDRGGRAEAFF.

The gene calls are TRBV5-4 and TRBJ1-6, with a tentative D call TRBD1 (6 bases). Trimming cost V 4 bases and J 5 bases, with 19 bases left between them. Looked up from germline, CDR1 is SGHNT and CDR2 is YYREEE (reference sequence). The CDR3 contains 17 residues. In DNA, the CDR3 is TGTGCCAGCAGCGGGGGAACAGGGTCTCGGGATAATTCACCCCTCCACTTT. Its translation: CASSGGTGSRDNSPLHF. The variable domain in full, completed from reference TRBV5-4 and TRBJ1-6, reads ETGVTQSPTHLIKTRGQQVTLRCSSQSGHNTVSWYQQALGQGPQFIFQYYREEENGRGNFPPRFSGLQFPNYSSELNVNALELDDSALYLCASSGGTGSRDNSPLHFGNGTRLTVT.

Here the CDR3 DNA reads TGTGCCAGCAGCGAACCAGAAGAGACCCAGTACTTC. Protein product: CASSEPEETQYF. This rearrangement joins TRBV5-5 to TRBJ2-5; D is uncertain. This CDR3 spans 12 amino acids. Germline assignment: CDR1 SGHKS and CDR2 YYEKEE (reference sequence). Trimming took 4 bases from V and 3 from J, leaving 7 bases between them.

The chain combines TRBV6-5 with TRBJ1-1, with a weak D call TRBD1 (6 bases). This CDR3 region has 14 residues. V was shortened by 6 bases and J by 4 bases, with 15 bases between the two germline ends. Germline CDR1 MNHEY, CDR2 SVGAGI. CDR3 protein: CASSHREVATEAFF. The CDR3 DNA sequence: TGTGCCAGCAGCCACAGGGAAGTGGCCACTGAAGCTTTCTTT.

V is TRBV28 and J is TRBJ2-7; 7 bases align to TRBD2. Unmatched junction bases numbered 11, after V lost 5 bases and J lost 7 bases. The CDR3 runs 14 residues. Germline values: CDR1 MDHEN, CDR2 SYDVKM. The CDR3 spells CASSLGLYLQEQYF. CDR3 DNA: TGTGCCAGCAGTCTGGGACTATACCTACAGGAGCAGTACTTC.

The chain couples TRBV7-3 to TRBJ2-3; no definite D call. Trimming pared 5 bases from V and 2 bases from J, leaving 17 bases between. The CDR3 is made up of 16 amino acids. Looked up from germline, CDR1 is SGHTA and CDR2 is FQGTGA. The CDR3 nucleotides read TGTGCCAGCAGCCCGGCCAGCGTCGAATTCACAGATACGCAGTATTTT. Amino acid sequence: CASSPASVEFTDTQYF. Filled out from reference TRBV7-3 and TRBJ2-3, the complete variable domain reads GAGVSQTPSNKVTEKGKYVELRCDPISGHTALYWYRQSLGQGPEFLIYFQGTGAADDSGLPNDRFFAVRPEGSVSTLKIQRTERGDSAVYLCASSPASVEFTDTQYFGPGTRLTVL.

The chain has TRBV28 and TRBJ1-6; D is possibly TRBD1 (5 bases). The length of the CDR3 is 16 residues. Germline loops: CDR1 MDHEN, CDR2 SYDVKM. V was pared by 5 bases and J by 7 bases, with 18 bases between. The DNA of the CDR3 is TGTGCCAGCAGTCCAGCCTGGGGTTACAGGAATTCACCCCTCCACTTT. Its protein product is CASSPAWGYRNSPLHF. The variable domain in full, with the rest retrieved from reference TRBV28 and TRBJ1-6, is DVKVTQSSRYLVKRTGEKVFLECVQDMDHENMFWYRQDPGLGLRLIYFSYDVKMKEKGDIPEGYSVSREKKERFSLILESASTNQTSMYLCASSPAWGYRNSPLHFGNGTRLTVT.

CDR3 protein: CASSLAGGTGMETQYF. The CDR3 coding sequence is TGTGCCAGCAGCTTGGCCGGGGGGACAGGGATGGAGACCCAGTACTTC. This chain uses TRBV5-4 with TRBJ2-5, with TRBD1 matching over 9 bases. This CDR3 region has 16 residues. Per the germline V gene, CDR1 is SGHNT and CDR2 is YYREEE (reference sequence). J gave up 5 bases and V 0 bases, and 8 bases lay outside the gene matches.

The chain links TRBV18 to TRBJ2-2; no definite D call. The CDR3 consists of 15 residues. The V gene's germline CDR1 is KGHSH and CDR2 LQKENI. The V gene lost 5 bases and the J gene lost 0 bases, with 10 bases spanning the gap. The CDR3 loop is CASSTRGANTGELFF. The CDR3 DNA sequence: TGTGCCAGCTCAACCCGTGGAGCGAACACCGGGGAGCTGTTTTTT. The full variable domain, its missing parts supplied by reference TRBV18 and TRBJ2-2, is NAGVMQNPRHLVRRRGQEARLRCSPMKGHSHVYWYRQLPEEGLKFMVYLQKENIIDESGMPKERFSAEFPKEGPSILRIQQVVRGDSAAYFCASSTRGANTGELFFGEGSRLTVL.

The rearrangement links TRBV6-2 or TRBV6-3 to TRBJ1-2; D perhaps matches TRBD1 (5 bases). Trimming shortened V by 2 bases and J by 8 bases, and 15 bases separated the two germline ends. Germline CDR1 and CDR2: MNHEY and SVGEGT. This CDR3 region has 14 residues. This CDR3 reads CASSYTQGIGGYTF. DNA of the CDR3: TGTGCCAGCAGTTACACCCAGGGCATCGGGGGCTACACCTTC.

There are a few counts of this clone. The chain has TRBV7-8 and TRBJ2-1; 8 bases fit TRBD2. The CDR3 has 15 residues. The germline V gene has CDR1 SGHVS and CDR2 FQNEAQ. Trimming at V came to 5 bases and at J to 7 bases, leaving 10 bases not matched to a gene. The CDR3 spells CASSGTGGPQNEQFF. In nucleotides, the CDR3 is TGTGCCAGCAGCGGGACGGGAGGGCCCCAGAATGAGCAGTTCTTC.

This chain connects TRBV11-2 to TRBJ2-2; a weak D match, TRBD1 (6 bases). The CDR3 is 14 residues long. V lost 3 bases and J 7 bases, leaving 12 bases between the germline ends. Germline CDR1 reads SGHAT; CDR2 reads FQNNGV. The CDR3 DNA reads as TGTGCCAGCAGCTTGACAGGACCTGGCGGGGAGCTGTTTTTT. Protein product: CASSLTGPGGELFF. Based on the CDR3 plus reference TRBV11-2 and TRBJ2-2, the full variable domain is EAGVAQSPRYKIIEKRQSVAFWCNPISGHATLYWYQQILGQGPKLLIQFQNNGVVDDSQLPKDRFSAERLKGVDSTLKIQPAKLEDSAVYLCASSLTGPGGELFFGEGSRLTVL.

Turning to this clone: An end of the junction does not agree with germline; a read error may underlie this. The chain recombines TRBV6-2 or TRBV6-3 with TRBJ2-3; 9 bases map to TRBD2. The CDR3 is made up of 12 amino acids. CDR1 and CDR2 (germline): MNHEY, SVGEGT. The CDR3 loop is CASSPDGGSGSF. The CDR3 coding sequence is TGTGCCAGCAGTCCCGATGGGGGTAGCGGGAGCTTT.

As regards this clone: This CDR3 is also generated by other DNA sequences in the sample. The V call is TRBV20-1, the J call TRBJ2-5; D is undetermined. The CDR3 consists of 10 residues. Trimming left V 6 bases short and J 5 bases short, with 7 bases between. Germline V gives CDR1 DFQATT, CDR2 SNEGSKA (reference sequence). The CDR3, as DNA: TGCAGTGCCACCGGGGAGACCCAGTACTTC. This encodes CSATGETQYF.

The chain has TRBV3-1 (or the pseudogene TRBV3-2) and TRBJ2-7; D is possibly TRBD2 (6 bases). The V and J ends lost 5 bases and 3 bases respectively, with 20 bases between them. There are 16 residues in the CDR3. In germline, CDR1 is LGHDT, CDR2 YNNKEL (reference sequence). The CDR3 DNA reads TGTGCCAGCAGCTGCCCCGTTCCTCTAGCGCACTACGAGCAGTACTTC. Its translation: CASSCPVPLAHYEQYF.

This clone was counted once. This sequence joins TRBV6-5 and TRBJ2-5; 7 bases match TRBD2. The CDR3 consists of 15 residues. Trimming removed 4 bases from V and 5 bases from J; junction bases left unmatched: 10. Germline V gene sequence: CDR1 MNHEY, CDR2 SVGAGI. CDR3 bases: TGTGCCAGCAGTTCTCTTATGGGAGGGCCGGAGACCCAGTACTTC. Translation: CASSSLMGGPETQYF.

This sequence joins TRBV19 and TRBJ1-2, with 7 bases aligning to TRBD1. V lost 9 bases, J lost 0 bases, and 10 bases stayed unmatched. There are 15 residues in the CDR3. Germline V gives CDR1 LNHDA, CDR2 SQIVND (reference sequence). CDR3 in amino acids: CASHTGALSNYGYTF. In DNA form, the CDR3 reads TGTGCCAGCCATACAGGGGCGCTATCTAACTATGGCTACACCTTC.

This clone was observed a single time. This chain links TRBV7-2 with TRBJ2-7; D ambiguous. Germline V gene data show CDR1 as SGHTA and CDR2 as FQGNSA. Deletions cut 5 bases from V and 3 bases from J, with 11 bases between. The CDR3 has 13 amino acids. CDR3 amino acids: CASSIQPLYEQYF. The DNA of the CDR3 is TGTGCCAGCAGCATACAACCCCTCTACGAGCAGTACTTC.

This chain links TRBV19 with TRBJ2-2; D gene unclear. Germline V gene sequence: CDR1 LNHDA, CDR2 SQIVND (reference sequence). There are 16 residues in the CDR3. V lost 3 bases and J 0 bases, leaving 11 bases between the germline ends. The CDR3 spells CASSIRGQTNTGELFF. The CDR3 region has the DNA TGTGCCAGTAGTATTCGTGGTCAGACGAACACCGGGGAGCTGTTTTTT.

The rearrangement uses TRBV5-5 and TRBJ2-1; 11 positions match TRBD2. Germline V gene sequence: CDR1 SGHKS, CDR2 YYEKEE (reference sequence). CDR3 length: 16 residues. After removal of 4 bases from V and 0 bases from J, the junction contained 3 bases not matched to a gene. CDR3 sequence: CASSPGTSGSYNEQFF. CDR3 nucleotides: TGTGCCAGCAGCCCCGGGACTAGCGGCTCCTACAATGAGCAGTTCTTC. Variable domain in full (rest from reference TRBV5-5 and TRBJ2-1): DAGVTQSPTHLIKTRGQQVTLRCSPISGHKSVSWYQQVLGQGPQFIFQYYEKEERGRGNFPDRFSARQFPNYSSELNVNALLLGDSALYLCASSPGTSGSYNEQFFGPGTRLTVL.

The chain joins TRBV27 to TRBJ2-7, with 8 bases fitting TRBD1. This CDR3 is 14 amino acids long. The J segment lost 5 bases and the V segment lost 6 bases, leaving 9 bases of the junction unmatched. CDR1 is MNHEY, CDR2 SMNVEV, per germline (reference sequence). In DNA form, the CDR3 reads TGTGCCAGCAGACCCCCCGGGACAGGTAACGAGCAGTACTTC. The encoded protein is CASRPPGTGNEQYF.

The V call is TRBV7-3, the J call TRBJ1-4; the match to TRBD1 covers 9 bases. The CDR3 length is 15 residues. The V gene end was trimmed by 5 bases and the J gene end by 7 bases; junction bases not matched to a gene: 8. Germline V lookup: CDR1 SGHTA, CDR2 FQGTGA. The DNA of the CDR3 is TGTGCCAGCAGCCAAACAGGGGGCGCGGGTGAAAAACTGTTTTTT. Its translation is CASSQTGGAGEKLFF.

This chain uses TRBV28 with TRBJ1-2; D is unresolved. This CDR3 is 15 amino acids long. The germline V gene has CDR1 MDHEN and CDR2 SYDVKM. Trimming shortened V by 7 bases and J by 7 bases, and 22 bases separated the two germline ends. CDR3 sequence (DNA): TGTGCCAGCACCCGCGGGTGGGATAGGTTAGGTGGCTACACCTTC. It codes for CASTRGWDRLGGYTF.

The CDR3 DNA reads TGTGCCAGCAGGCAGCTAGCGGGAGGGGTGGGTGAGCAGTTCTTC. This translates into CASRQLAGGVGEQFF. This chain joins TRBV6-5 and TRBJ2-1; 12 bases are a match to TRBD2. The J segment lost 9 bases and the V segment lost 6 bases, leaving 9 bases of the junction unmatched. The CDR3 is made up of 15 amino acids. CDR1 and CDR2 (germline): MNHEY, SVGAGI.

The chain combines TRBV2 with TRBJ1-5; 11 bases line up with TRBD1. The CDR3 is made up of 13 amino acids. Unmatched junction bases numbered 2, after V lost 6 bases and J lost 7 bases. Germline V gene lookup returns CDR1 SNHLY and CDR2 FYNNEI. CDR3 protein: CASRGQGGQPQHF. CDR3 bases: TGTGCCAGCAGGGGACAGGGGGGACAGCCCCAGCATTTT.